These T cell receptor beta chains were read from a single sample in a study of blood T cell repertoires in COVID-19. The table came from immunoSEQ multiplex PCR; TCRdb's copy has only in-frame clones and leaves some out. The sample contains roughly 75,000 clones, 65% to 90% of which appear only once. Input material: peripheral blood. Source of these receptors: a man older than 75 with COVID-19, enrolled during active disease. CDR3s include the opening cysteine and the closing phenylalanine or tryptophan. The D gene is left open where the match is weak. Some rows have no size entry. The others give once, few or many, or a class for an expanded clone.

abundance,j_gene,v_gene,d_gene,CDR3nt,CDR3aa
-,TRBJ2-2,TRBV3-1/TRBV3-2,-,TGTGCCAGCAGCTCAGGGGCCGGGGAGCTGTTTTTT,CASSSGAGELFF
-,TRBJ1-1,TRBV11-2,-,TGTGCCAGCAGTGGGCAGGCTGTGAACACTGAAGCTTTCTTT,CASSGQAVNTEAFF
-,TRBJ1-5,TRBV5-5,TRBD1,TGTGCCAGCAGCTTTGGACAGGGCAATCAGCCCCAGCATTTT,CASSFGQGNQPQHF
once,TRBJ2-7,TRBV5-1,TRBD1,TGCGCCAGCAGCATGGGACAGAGGACCTACGAGCAGTACTTC,CASSMGQRTYEQYF
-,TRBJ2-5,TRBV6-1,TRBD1,TGTGCCAGCAGTGAAGGGACTTTCGCGGACGAGGGGGCCGCTGTCGAGACCCAGTACTTC,CASSEGTFADEGAAVETQYF
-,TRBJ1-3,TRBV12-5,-,TGTGCTAGTGGTTGGGCGGACAACTCTGGAAACACCATATATTTT,CASGWADNSGNTIYF
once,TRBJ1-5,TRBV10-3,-,TGTGCCATCAGGGGCCTCGCTGACCAGCCCCAGCATTTT,CAIRGLADQPQHF
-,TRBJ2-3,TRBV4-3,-,TGCGCCAGCAGCCAAGGAAACAGGGTCCCGCAGTATTTT,CASSQGNRVPQYF
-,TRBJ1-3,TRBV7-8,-,TGTGCCAGCAGCGGCAGGGCCCTCTCTGGAAACACCATATATTTT,CASSGRALSGNTIYF
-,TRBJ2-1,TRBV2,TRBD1,TGTGCCAGCAGTGAAGAACAGGACAGGGGAAGTGAGCAGTTCTTC,CASSEEQDRGSEQFF
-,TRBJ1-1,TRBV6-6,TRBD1,TGTGCCAGCGACGGGACAGGAGGGGGAAAAGCTTTCTTT,CASDGTGGGKAFF
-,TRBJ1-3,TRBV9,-,TGTGCCAGCAGCGTAGAGTTCGGGGACAAATATTTT,CASSVEFGDKYF
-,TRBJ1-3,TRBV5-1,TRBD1,TGCGCCAGCAGCTTGGCCACGGGGACAGGGGTATCTGGAAACACCATATATTTT,CASSLATGTGVSGNTIYF
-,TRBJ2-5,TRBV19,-,TGTGCCAGTAGTACCCAGGGGTGGGAAGACCAGTACTTC,CASSTQGWEDQYF
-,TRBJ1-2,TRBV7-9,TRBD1,TGTGCCAGCAGCCTGGACAGGGTGGAAAATGGCTACACCTTC,CASSLDRVENGYTF